This TCR beta chain emerged from a study of blood T cell repertoires in COVID-19. Study summary: Some COVID-19 samples were acute and others convalescent; all came from the United States, Italy and Spain. In each case, the material was cDNA or gDNA derived from T cells, B-cell-depleted T cells, or PBMCs.

CDR3 length: 16 amino acids. The V gene's germline CDR1 is DFQATT and CDR2 SNEGSKA (reference sequence). Between the trimmed V and J ends, which lost 3 bases and 0 bases, there was a span of 15 bases. Under the authors' procedure: Reference gene primer amplification gave nucleated cell count estimates. Libraries were prepared by immunoSEQ multiplex PCR; TCRdb keeps only in-frame clonotypes and omits some of them. V, J and clone size are those of that table, while D and trimming were read from the DNA. The sample contains 110,000 or so clones, roughly 84% of which appear only once. Sequenced: peripheral blood. This sequence originates from a man in his sixties with acute or convalescent COVID-19. The V call is TRBV20-1, the J call TRBJ2-1, with D perhaps matching TRBD2 (5 bases). CDR3 coding DNA: TGCAGTGCTAGTCCCCCGGAGCGGAGCTCCTACAATGAGCAGTTCTTC. Amino acid sequence: CSASPPERSSYNEQFF.